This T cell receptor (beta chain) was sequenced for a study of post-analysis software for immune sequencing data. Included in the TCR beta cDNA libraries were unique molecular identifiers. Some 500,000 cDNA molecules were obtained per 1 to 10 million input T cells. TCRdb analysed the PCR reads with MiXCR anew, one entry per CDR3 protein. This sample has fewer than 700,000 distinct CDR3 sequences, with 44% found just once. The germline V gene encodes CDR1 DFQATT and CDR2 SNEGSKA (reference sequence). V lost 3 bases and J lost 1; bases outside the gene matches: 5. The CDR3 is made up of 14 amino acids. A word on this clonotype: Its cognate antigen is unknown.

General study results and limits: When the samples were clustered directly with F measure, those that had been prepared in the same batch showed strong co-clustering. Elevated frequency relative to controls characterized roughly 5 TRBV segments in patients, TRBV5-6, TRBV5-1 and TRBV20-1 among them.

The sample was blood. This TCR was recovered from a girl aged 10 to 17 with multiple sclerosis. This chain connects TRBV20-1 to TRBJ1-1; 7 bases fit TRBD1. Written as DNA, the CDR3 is TGCAGTGCTAGGGAGTGGACAGGGAACACTGAAGCTTTCTTT. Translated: CSAREWTGNTEAFF.